A selection of T cell receptor beta chains follows, all from one sample in a study of post-analysis software for immune sequencing data. TCRdb analysed the PCR reads with MiXCR anew, one entry per CDR3 protein. The sample lists a few hundred thousand distinct CDR3 sequences, approximately 33% occurring once. The sample comprised blood. All receptors come from a girl between 10 and 17 years old with multiple sclerosis. CDR3s include the opening cysteine and the closing phenylalanine or tryptophan. The D gene is left open where the match is weak. Size values are once, few and many counts, or a class for expanded clones, and some rows have none.

J gene,D gene,V gene,clone size,CDR3 DNA,CDR3 protein
TRBJ2-1,.,TRBV5-6,.,TGTGCCAGCAGCTTGACCGGGACCCAGGTGCAGTTCTTC,CASSLTGTQVQFF
TRBJ1-5,.,TRBV4-1,.,TGCGCCAGCAGCCAAGAGGGGGTTGGCCAGCCCCAGCATTTT,CASSQEGVGQPQHF
TRBJ1-2,.,TRBV7-9,.,TGTGCCAGCAGCTTAGTCATCTCGGGCTACACCTTC,CASSLVISGYTF
TRBJ2-3,.,TRBV6-1,.,TGTGCCTGCAGTCCATACTGGGACCTCCGCACAGATACGCAGTATTTT,CACSPYWDLRTDTQYF
TRBJ2-7,.,TRBV20-1,few,TGCAGTGCTACTCCCGGGACCTCAGCCTACGAGCAGTACTTC,CSATPGTSAYEQYF
TRBJ2-6,TRBD1,TRBV7-2,few,TGTGCCAGCAGCCCCGGACAGGGTCTTGGGGCCAACGTCCTGACTTTC,CASSPGQGLGANVLTF
TRBJ2-7,TRBD1,TRBV28,.,TGTGCCAGCAGTTTAGCCCTTCGGGACAGGACTTACGAGCAGTACTTC,CASSLALRDRTYEQYF
TRBJ1-2,.,TRBV12-3/TRBV12-4,.,TGTGCCAGCAGCCCCTTAGGATCCGGCCGCTATGGCTACACCTTC,CASSPLGSGRYGYTF
TRBJ2-1,.,TRBV11-2,.,TGTGCCAGCAGCTTAGAACAGACCAAGCAGTTCTTC,CASSLEQTKQFF
TRBJ2-1,.,TRBV24-1,few,TGTGCCACCAGAGGAACCCAGTCCTACAATGAGCAGTTCTTC,CATRGTQSYNEQFF
TRBJ1-1,.,TRBV4-2,.,TGTGCCAGCAGCCAACAGGGTATGGACACTGAAGCTTTCTTT,CASSQQGMDTEAFF
TRBJ1-2,.,TRBV29-1,few,TGCAGCACGATGATGGTCTGGGACGCCGGCTACACCTTC,CSTMMVWDAGYTF
TRBJ2-7,.,TRBV7-9,few,TGTGCCAGCAGCCACCAGGGAGTACTCCACGAGCAGTACTTC,CASSHQGVLHEQYF
TRBJ2-7,TRBD2,TRBV15,.,TGTGCCACCAGCAGAGAGTTCCCGGGGGGGCGTAGGTACGAGCAGTACTTC,CATSREFPGGRRYEQYF
TRBJ2-7,.,TRBV3-1,few,TGTGCCAGCAGCCAAGAACCGGGACCTCCGAGACGGTACGAGCAGTACTTC,CASSQEPGPPRRYEQYF
TRBJ1-5,TRBD1,TRBV5-6,few,TGTGCCAGCAGCTCGATCACCGACAGGGCCCAGCATTTT,CASSSITDRAQHF
TRBJ2-3,TRBD1,TRBV12-3/TRBV12-4,.,TGTGCCAGCAGGGGCCAGGACAGGGGAGATACGCAGTATTTT,CASRGQDRGDTQYF
TRBJ1-6,TRBD1,TRBV14,.,TGTGCCAGCAGCCACGGGACAGCTAATTCACCCCTCCACTTT,CASSHGTANSPLHF
TRBJ1-6,.,TRBV21-1,.,TGTGCCAGCAGCAAACGACCACAGGTCAATTCACCCCTCCACTTT,CASSKRPQVNSPLHF
TRBJ2-3,.,TRBV10-1,.,TGCGCCAGCAGTGGGTCGGGCACAACAGCCACAGATACGCAGTATTTT,CASSGSGTTATDTQYF
TRBJ1-2,TRBD1,TRBV10-3,few,TGTGCCATCAGTGAGTCTCACAGGGGATATGGCTACACCTTC,CAISESHRGYGYTF
TRBJ2-5,.,TRBV6-1,few,TGTGCCAGCAGTGACAGATTTCTTAAGTACCAAGAGACCCAGTACTTC,CASSDRFLKYQETQYF
TRBJ2-3,.,TRBV7-4,.,TGTGCCAGCAGCTTAGAGGGGGACCAACCGGACTGCGATACGCAGTATTTT,CASSLEGDQPDCDTQYF
TRBJ2-3,TRBD2,TRBV6-5,.,TGTGCCAGCAGTTACTTGACTAGCGGAGGCACAGATACGCAGTATTTT,CASSYLTSGGTDTQYF
TRBJ2-3,TRBD2,TRBV20-1,few,TGCAGTGCCGAACTTCCGGGACTAGCAACAGATACGCAGTATTTT,CSAELPGLATDTQYF
TRBJ1-1,.,TRBV7-2,.,TGTGCCAGCAGTTTACAGGGCCGTTCTGAAGCTTTCTTT,CASSLQGRSEAFF
TRBJ2-7,.,TRBV11-2,few,TGTGCCAGCATCCAGAGAGGGGAGTACGAGCAGTACTTC,CASIQRGEYEQYF
TRBJ2-1,TRBD2,TRBV6-1,.,TGTGCCAGCAGCATTTACCCGGGACTAGCGGGGCCGTATCAGGACTACAATGAGCAGTTCTTC,CASSIYPGLAGPYQDYNEQFF
TRBJ1-2,.,TRBV7-2,few,TGTGCCAGCAGCTCTGCAGGGTATGGCTACACCTTC,CASSSAGYGYTF
TRBJ1-5,.,TRBV28,.,TGTGCCAGCAGTTTATTCATCAATCAGCCCCAGCATTTT,CASSLFINQPQHF
TRBJ2-3,.,TRBV9,few,TGTGCCAGCAGCGTAGGGGGTTGGGCAGATACGCAGTATTTT,CASSVGGWADTQYF
TRBJ2-5,.,TRBV2,few,TGTGCCAGCCAAACAGGGCAGGAGACCCAGTACTTC,CASQTGQETQYF
TRBJ2-1,.,TRBV6-5,few,TGTGCCAGCGCCGTGGGCGATGAGCAGTTCTTC,CASAVGDEQFF
TRBJ2-7,.,TRBV2,.,TGTGCCAGCAGACCTAACCCGGGACCGATTTCCTACGAGCAGTACTTC,CASRPNPGPISYEQYF
TRBJ2-1,TRBD2,TRBV20-1,few,TGCAGTGCCCGGAGCGGGGTCCACTACAATGAGCAGTTCTTC,CSARSGVHYNEQFF
TRBJ1-2,.,TRBV4-1,.,TGCGCCAGCAGCCAGCGACTGTTTGATGGCTACACCTTC,CASSQRLFDGYTF
TRBJ2-3,TRBD2,TRBV2,few,TGTGCCAGCAGGTTCCCGGGACTAGAGACAGATACGCAGTATTTT,CASRFPGLETDTQYF
TRBJ2-5,.,TRBV25-1,few,TGTGCCAGCAGTGAATTGAACAGGCAAGAGACCCAGTACTTC,CASSELNRQETQYF
TRBJ2-1,.,TRBV4-3,.,TGCGCCAGCAGCCAAGATGGAGGAGAGGGCTCCTACAATGAGCAGTTCTTC,CASSQDGGEGSYNEQFF
TRBJ2-3,.,TRBV27,few,TGTGCCAGCAGTTTATCCTTCCCAGATACGCAGTATTTT,CASSLSFPDTQYF
TRBJ1-1,.,TRBV2,.,TGTGCCAGCCCGGGGAGACGGCTCATGAACACTGAAGCTTTCTTT,CASPGRRLMNTEAFF
TRBJ2-7,.,TRBV14,.,TGTGCCAGCAGCCAGGGACACCAGACCTACGAGCAGTACTTC,CASSQGHQTYEQYF
TRBJ2-3,.,TRBV30,.,TGTGCCTGGAGGGTTGAGGTACAGTCCACTACGCAGTATTTT,CAWRVEVQSTTQYF
TRBJ2-1,.,TRBV4-2,few,TGTGCCAGCAGCCCTGACATAAGCTCCTACAATGAGCAGTTCTTC,CASSPDISSYNEQFF